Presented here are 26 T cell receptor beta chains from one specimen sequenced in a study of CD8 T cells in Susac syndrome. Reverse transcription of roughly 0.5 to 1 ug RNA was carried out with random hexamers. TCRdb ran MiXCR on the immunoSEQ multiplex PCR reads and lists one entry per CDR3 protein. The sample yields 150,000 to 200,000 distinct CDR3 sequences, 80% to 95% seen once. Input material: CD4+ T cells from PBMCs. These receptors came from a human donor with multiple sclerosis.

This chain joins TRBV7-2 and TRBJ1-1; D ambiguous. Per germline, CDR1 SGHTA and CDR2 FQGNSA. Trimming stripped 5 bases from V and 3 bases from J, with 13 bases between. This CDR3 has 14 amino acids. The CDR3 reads CASSTRRRDTEAFF. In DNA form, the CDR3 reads TGTGCCAGCAGCACCAGGAGGAGGGACACTGAAGCTTTCTTT.

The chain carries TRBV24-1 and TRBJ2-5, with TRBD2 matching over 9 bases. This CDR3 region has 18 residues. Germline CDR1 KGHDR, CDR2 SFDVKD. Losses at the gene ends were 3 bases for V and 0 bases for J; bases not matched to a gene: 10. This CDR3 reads CATSDGPAGGIHQETQYF. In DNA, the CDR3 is TGTGCCACCAGTGATGGCCCTGCGGGAGGGATACACCAAGAGACCCAGTACTTC.

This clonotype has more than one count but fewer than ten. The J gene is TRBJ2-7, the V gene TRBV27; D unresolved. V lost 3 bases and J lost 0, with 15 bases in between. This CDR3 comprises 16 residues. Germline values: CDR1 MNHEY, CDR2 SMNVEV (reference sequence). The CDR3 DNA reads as TGTGCCAGCAGTTTGATTGGACGAGCCCCCTCCTACGAGCAGTACTTC. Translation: CASSLIGRAPSYEQYF.

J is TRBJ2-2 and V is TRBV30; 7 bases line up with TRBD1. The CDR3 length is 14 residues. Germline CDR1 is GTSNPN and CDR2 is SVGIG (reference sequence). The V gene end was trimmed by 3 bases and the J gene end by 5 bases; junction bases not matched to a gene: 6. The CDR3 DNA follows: TGTGCCTGGAGGGAAGACAGGGATACCGGGGAGCTGTTTTTT. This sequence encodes CAWREDRDTGELFF.

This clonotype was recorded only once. CDR3 protein: CASSLAGGAETQYF. CDR3 nucleotides: TGTGCCAGCAGCTTAGCGGGAGGGGCAGAGACCCAGTACTTC. This chain connects TRBV7-2 to TRBJ2-5; 7 bases are a match to TRBD2. CDR3 size: 14 residues. V shed 0 bases and J 4 bases; nucleotides not matched to a gene: 2. CDR1 and CDR2 (germline): SGHTA, FQGNSA.

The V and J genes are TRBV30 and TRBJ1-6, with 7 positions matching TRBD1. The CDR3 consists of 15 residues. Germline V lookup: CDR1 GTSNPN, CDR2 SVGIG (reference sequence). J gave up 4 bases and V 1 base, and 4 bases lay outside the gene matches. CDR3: CAWSGMDRYNSPLHF. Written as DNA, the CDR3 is TGTGCCTGGAGTGGAATGGACAGGTATAATTCACCCCTCCACTTT.

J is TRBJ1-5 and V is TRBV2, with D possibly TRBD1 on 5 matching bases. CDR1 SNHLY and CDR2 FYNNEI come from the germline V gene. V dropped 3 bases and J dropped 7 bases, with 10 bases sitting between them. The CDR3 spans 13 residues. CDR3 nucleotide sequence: TGTGCCAGCAGTGACAGGGCGGGCCAGCCCCAGCATTTT. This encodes CASSDRAGQPQHF.

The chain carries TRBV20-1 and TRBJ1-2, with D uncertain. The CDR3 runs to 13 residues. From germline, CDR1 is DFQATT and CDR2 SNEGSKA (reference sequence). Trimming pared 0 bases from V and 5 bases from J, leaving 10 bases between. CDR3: CSARDLSAYGYTF. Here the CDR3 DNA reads TGCAGTGCTAGAGATTTGTCAGCTTATGGCTACACCTTC.

The CDR3 reads CSARVYLAGGPYNEQFF. CDR3 nucleotide sequence: TGCAGTGCTAGAGTCTACCTAGCGGGAGGGCCCTACAATGAGCAGTTCTTC. The chain employs TRBV20-1 and TRBJ2-1, with TRBD2 matching over 12 bases. V shed 1 base, J shed 2 bases, and the junction held 6 bases outside the gene matches. The CDR3 totals 17 residues. The V gene's germline CDR1 is DFQATT and CDR2 SNEGSKA (reference sequence).

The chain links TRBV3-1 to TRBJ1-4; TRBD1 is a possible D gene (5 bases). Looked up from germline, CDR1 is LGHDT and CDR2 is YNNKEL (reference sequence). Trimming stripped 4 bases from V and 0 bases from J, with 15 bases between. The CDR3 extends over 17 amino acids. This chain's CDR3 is CASSPGGVGATNEKLFF. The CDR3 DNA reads TGTGCCAGCAGCCCGGGAGGGGTTGGTGCAACTAATGAAAAACTGTTTTTT.

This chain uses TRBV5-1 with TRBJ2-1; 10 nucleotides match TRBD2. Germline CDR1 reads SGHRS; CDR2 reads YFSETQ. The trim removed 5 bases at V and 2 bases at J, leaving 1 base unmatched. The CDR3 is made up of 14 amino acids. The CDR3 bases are TGCGCCAGCAGAGGGACTAGCGCCTACAATGAGCAGTTCTTC. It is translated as CASRGTSAYNEQFF.

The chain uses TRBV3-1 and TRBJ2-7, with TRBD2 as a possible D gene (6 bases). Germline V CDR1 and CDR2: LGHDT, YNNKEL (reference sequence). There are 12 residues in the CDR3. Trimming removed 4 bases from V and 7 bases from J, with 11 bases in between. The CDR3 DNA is TGTGCCAGCAGCCCCCTTAGCGGAGAGCAGTACTTC. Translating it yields CASSPLSGEQYF.

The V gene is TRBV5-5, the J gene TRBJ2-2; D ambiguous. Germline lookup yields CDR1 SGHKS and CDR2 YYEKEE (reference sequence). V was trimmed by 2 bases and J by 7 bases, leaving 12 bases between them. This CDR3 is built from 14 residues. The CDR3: CASSFFRPGGELFF. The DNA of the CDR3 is TGTGCCAGCAGCTTCTTCCGCCCAGGCGGGGAGCTGTTTTTT. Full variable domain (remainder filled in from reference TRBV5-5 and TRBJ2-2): DAGVTQSPTHLIKTRGQQVTLRCSPISGHKSVSWYQQVLGQGPQFIFQYYEKEERGRGNFPDRFSARQFPNYSSELNVNALLLGDSALYLCASSFFRPGGELFFGEGSRLTVL.

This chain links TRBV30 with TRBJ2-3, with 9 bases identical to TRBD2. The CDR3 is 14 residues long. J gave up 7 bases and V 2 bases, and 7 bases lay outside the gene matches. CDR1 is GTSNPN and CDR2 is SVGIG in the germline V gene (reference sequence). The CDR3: CAWSSAGGSNTQYF. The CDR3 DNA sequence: TGTGCCTGGAGTTCTGCGGGAGGGAGCAATACGCAGTATTTT.

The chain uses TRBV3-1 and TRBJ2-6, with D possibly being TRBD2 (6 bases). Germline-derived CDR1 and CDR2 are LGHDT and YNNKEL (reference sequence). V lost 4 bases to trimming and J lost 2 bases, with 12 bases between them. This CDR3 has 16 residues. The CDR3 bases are TGTGCCAGCAGCCCCCCGTGGGGGGCTGGGGCCAACGTCCTGACTTTC. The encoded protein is CASSPPWGAGANVLTF.

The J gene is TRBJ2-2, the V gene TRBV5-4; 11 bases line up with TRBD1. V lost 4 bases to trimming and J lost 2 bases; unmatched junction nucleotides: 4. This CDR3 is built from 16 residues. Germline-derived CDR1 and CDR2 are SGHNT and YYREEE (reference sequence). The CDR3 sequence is CASSPGQGANTGELFF. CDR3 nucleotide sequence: TGTGCCAGCAGCCCCGGACAGGGGGCAAACACCGGGGAGCTGTTTTTT.

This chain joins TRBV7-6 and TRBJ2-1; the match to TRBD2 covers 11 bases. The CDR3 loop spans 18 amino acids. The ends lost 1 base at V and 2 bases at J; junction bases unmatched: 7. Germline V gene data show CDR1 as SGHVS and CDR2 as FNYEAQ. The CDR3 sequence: CASSLERTSGSPYNEQFF. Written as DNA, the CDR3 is TGTGCCAGCAGCTTAGAGCGTACTAGCGGGAGCCCCTACAATGAGCAGTTCTTC.

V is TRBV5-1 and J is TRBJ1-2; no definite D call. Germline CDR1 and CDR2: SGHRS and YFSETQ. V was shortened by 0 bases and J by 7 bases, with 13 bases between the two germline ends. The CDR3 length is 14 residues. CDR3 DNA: TGCGCCAGCAGCTTGGCCGATTTTCTCTCTGGCTACACCTTC. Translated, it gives CASSLADFLSGYTF.

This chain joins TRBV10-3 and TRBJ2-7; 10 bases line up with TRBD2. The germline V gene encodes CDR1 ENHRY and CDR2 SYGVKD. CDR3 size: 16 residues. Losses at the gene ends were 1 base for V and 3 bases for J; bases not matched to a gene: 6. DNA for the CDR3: TGTGCCATCAGTGAGTTAGAGCGGGAGGGCCTCTACGAGCAGTACTTC. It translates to CAISELEREGLYEQYF.

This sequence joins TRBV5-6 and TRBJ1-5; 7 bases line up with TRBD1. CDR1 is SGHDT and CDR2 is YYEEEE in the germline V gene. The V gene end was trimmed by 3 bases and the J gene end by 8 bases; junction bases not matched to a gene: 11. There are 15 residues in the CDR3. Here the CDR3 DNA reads TGTGCCAGCAGCTCCGGGACAGTCCTAGTGGAGCCCCAGCATTTT. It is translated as CASSSGTVLVEPQHF.

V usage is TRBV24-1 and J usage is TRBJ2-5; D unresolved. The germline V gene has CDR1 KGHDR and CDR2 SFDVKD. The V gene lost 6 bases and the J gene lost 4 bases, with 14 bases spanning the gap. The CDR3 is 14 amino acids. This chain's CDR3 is CATSPRAPGETQYF. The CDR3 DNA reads TGTGCCACCAGTCCTCGGGCCCCAGGAGAGACCCAGTACTTC.

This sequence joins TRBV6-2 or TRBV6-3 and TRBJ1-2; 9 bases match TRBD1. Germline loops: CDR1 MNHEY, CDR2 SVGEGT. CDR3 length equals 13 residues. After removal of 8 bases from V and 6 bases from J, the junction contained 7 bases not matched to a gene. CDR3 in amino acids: CASGDRADHGYTF. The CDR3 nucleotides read TGTGCCAGCGGGGACAGGGCGGATCATGGCTACACCTTC.

The DNA for the CDR3 is TGTGCCAGCAGCTTAGGGGGGACCCGCTCCTACGAGCAGTACTTC. Protein sequence: CASSLGGTRSYEQYF. The V gene is TRBV7-2, the J gene TRBJ2-7; D is perhaps TRBD1 or TRBD2 (5 bases each). CDR3 length: 15 residues. Per the germline V gene, CDR1 is SGHTA and CDR2 is FQGNSA. Trimming cost V 1 base and J 0 bases, with 10 bases left between them.

The CDR3 sequence: CASSPVVGGEQFF. The CDR3 bases are TGTGCCAGCTCACCAGTCGTCGGGGGTGAGCAGTTCTTC. The V gene is TRBV18, the J gene TRBJ2-1, with D perhaps matching TRBD2 (6 bases). The CDR3 consists of 13 residues. Germline CDR1 and CDR2: KGHSH and LQKENI. Trimming took off 2 bases at V and 9 bases at J, with 11 bases between the two ends.

The CDR3 DNA follows: TGCAGTGCTTTCCGGGACAGGGATCAGCCCCAGCATTTT. Protein product: CSAFRDRDQPQHF. This sequence joins TRBV20-1 and TRBJ1-5, with 9 bases fitting TRBD1. The V and J ends lost 5 bases and 5 bases, in that order; junction bases with no gene match: 4. The germline V gene encodes CDR1 DFQATT and CDR2 SNEGSKA (reference sequence). This CDR3 region has 13 residues.

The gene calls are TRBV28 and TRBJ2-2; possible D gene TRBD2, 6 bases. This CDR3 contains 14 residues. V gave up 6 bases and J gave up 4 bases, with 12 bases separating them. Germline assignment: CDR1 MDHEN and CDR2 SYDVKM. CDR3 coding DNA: TGTGCCAGCAGGGTTGGAGGGTCCACCGGGGAGCTGTTTTTT. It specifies CASRVGGSTGELFF.